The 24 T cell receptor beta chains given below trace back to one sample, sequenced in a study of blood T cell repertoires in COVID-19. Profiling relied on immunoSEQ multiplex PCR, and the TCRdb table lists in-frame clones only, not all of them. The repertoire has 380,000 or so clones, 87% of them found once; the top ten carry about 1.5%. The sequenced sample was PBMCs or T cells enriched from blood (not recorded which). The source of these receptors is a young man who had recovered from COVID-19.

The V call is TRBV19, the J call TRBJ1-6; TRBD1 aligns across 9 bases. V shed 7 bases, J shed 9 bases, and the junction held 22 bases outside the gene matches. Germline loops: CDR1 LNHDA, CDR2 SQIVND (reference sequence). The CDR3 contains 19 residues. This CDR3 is CASTSLRDRDLRAPSPLHF. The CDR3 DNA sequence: TGTGCCAGTACTTCGCTCCGGGACAGGGACTTGCGGGCTCCTTCACCCCTCCACTTT. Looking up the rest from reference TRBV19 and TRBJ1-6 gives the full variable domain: DGGITQSPKYLFRKEGQNVTLSCEQNLNHDAMYWYRQDPGQGLRLIYYSQIVNDFQKGDIAEGYSVSREKKESFPLTVTSAQKNPTAFYLCASTSLRDRDLRAPSPLHFGNGTRLTVT.

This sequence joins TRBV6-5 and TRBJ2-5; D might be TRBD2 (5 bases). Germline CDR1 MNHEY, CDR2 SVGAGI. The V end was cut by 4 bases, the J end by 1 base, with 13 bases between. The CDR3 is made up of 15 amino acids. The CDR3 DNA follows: TGTGCCAGCAGTTCCGGACTGGGTCGCCAAGAGACCCAGTACTTC. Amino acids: CASSSGLGRQETQYF.

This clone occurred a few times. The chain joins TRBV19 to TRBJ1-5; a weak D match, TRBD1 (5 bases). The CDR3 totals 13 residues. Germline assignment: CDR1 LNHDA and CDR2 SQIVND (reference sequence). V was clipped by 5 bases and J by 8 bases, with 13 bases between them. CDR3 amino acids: CASSPGWLKPQHF. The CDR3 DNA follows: TGTGCCAGTAGTCCAGGGTGGTTAAAGCCCCAGCATTTT.

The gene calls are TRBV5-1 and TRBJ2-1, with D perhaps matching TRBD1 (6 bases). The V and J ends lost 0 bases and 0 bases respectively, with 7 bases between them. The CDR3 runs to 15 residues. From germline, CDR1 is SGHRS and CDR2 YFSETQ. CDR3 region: CASSLGTVSYNEQFF. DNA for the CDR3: TGCGCCAGCAGCTTGGGGACAGTCTCCTACAATGAGCAGTTCTTC.

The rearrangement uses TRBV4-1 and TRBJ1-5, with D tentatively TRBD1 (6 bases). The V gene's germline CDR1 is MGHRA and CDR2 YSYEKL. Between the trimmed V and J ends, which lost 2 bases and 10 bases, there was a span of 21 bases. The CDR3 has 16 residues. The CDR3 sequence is CASSQRTAVVASPQHF. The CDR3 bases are TGCGCCAGCAGCCAACGGACAGCGGTGGTTGCTTCTCCCCAGCATTTT.

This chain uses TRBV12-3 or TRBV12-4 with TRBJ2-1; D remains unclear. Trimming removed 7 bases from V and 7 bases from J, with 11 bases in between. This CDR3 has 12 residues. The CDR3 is CASTKSGNEQFF. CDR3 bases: TGTGCCAGCACCAAGTCCGGGAATGAGCAGTTCTTC.

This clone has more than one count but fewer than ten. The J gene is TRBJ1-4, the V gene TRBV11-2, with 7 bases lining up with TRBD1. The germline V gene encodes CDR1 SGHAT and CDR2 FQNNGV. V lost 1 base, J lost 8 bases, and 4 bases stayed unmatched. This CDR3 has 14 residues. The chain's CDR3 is CASSLAFRGEKLFF. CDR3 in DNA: TGTGCCAGCAGCTTAGCATTCAGGGGGGAAAAACTGTTTTTT.

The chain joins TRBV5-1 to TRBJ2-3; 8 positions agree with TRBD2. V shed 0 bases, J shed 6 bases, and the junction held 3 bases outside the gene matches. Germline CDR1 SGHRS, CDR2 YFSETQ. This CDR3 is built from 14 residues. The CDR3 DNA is TGCGCCAGCAGCTTGGCAGCGGGGGACGATACGCAGTATTTT. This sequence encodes CASSLAAGDDTQYF.

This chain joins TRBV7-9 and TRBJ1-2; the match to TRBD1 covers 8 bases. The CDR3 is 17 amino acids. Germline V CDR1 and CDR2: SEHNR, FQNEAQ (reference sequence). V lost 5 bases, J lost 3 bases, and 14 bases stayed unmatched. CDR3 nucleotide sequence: TGTGCCAGCAGCCCACGACCGGACAGGGTTGGGGACTATGGCTACACCTTC. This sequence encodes CASSPRPDRVGDYGYTF. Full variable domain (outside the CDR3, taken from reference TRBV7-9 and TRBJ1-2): DTGVSQNPRHKITKRGQNVTFRCDPISEHNRLYWYRQTLGQGPEFLTYFQNEAQLEKSRLLSDRFSAERPKGSFSTLEIQRTEQGDSAMYLCASSPRPDRVGDYGYTFGSGTRLTVV.

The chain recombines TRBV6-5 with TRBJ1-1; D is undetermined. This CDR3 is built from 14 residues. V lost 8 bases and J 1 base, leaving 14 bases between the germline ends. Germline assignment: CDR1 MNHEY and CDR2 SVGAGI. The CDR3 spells CASLPPTRNTEAFF. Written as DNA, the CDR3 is TGTGCCAGCCTCCCCCCGACACGGAACACTGAAGCTTTCTTT.

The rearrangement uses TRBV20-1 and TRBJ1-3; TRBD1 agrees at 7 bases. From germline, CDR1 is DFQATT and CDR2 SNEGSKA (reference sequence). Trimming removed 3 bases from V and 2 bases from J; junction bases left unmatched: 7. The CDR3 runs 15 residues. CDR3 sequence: CSASPGTATGNTIYF. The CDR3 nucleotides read TGCAGTGCTAGTCCCGGGACAGCTACTGGAAACACCATATATTTT.

CDR3 region: CASSLAVGTTFTDTQYF. The CDR3 nucleotides are TGCGCCAGCAGCTTGGCCGTCGGGACTACCTTCACAGATACGCAGTATTTT. This chain links TRBV5-1 with TRBJ2-3; 7 bases match TRBD2. The CDR3 is 17 residues long. V lost 0 bases and J lost 2; bases outside the gene matches: 9. Germline CDR1 is SGHRS and CDR2 is YFSETQ.

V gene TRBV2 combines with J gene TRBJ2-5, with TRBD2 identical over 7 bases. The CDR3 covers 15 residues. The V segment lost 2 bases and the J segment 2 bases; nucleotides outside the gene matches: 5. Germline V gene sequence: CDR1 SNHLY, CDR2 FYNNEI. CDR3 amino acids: CASSEWRREQETQYF. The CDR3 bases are TGTGCCAGCAGTGAATGGAGGCGGGAGCAAGAGACCCAGTACTTC. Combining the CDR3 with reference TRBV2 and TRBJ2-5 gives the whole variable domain EPEVTQTPSHQVTQMGQEVILRCVPISNHLYFYWYRQILGQKVEFLVSFYNNEISEKSEIFDDQFSVERPDGSNFTLKIRSTKLEDSAMYFCASSEWRREQETQYFGPGTRLLVL.

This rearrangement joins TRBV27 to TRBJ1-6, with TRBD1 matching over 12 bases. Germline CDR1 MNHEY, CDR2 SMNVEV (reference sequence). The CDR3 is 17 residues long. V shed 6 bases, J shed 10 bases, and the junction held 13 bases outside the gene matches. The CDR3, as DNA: TGTGCCAGCAGACCTCACGGGACAGGGGGCCTGGGATCACCCCTCCACTTT. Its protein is CASRPHGTGGLGSPLHF.

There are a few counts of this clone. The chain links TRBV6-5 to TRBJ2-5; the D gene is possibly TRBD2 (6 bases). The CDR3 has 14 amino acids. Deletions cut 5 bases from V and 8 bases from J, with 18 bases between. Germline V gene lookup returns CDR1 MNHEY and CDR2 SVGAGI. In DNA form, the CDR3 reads TGTGCCAGCAGTACGCCGGGGGTAAGGGGCACCCAGTACTTC. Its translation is CASSTPGVRGTQYF.

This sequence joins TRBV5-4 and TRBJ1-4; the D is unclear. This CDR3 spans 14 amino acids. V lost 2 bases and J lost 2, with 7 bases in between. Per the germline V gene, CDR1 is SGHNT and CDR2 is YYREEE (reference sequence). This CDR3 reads CASSFGGTNEKLFF. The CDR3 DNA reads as TGTGCCAGCAGCTTTGGAGGGACTAATGAAAAACTGTTTTTT.

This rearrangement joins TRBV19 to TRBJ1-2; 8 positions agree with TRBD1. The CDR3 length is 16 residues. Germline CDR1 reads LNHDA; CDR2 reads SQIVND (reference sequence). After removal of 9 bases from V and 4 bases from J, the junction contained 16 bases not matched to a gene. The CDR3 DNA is TGTGCCAGCGCGGAGTCCGACAGGGGTCCCTCCTATGGCTACACCTTC. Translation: CASAESDRGPSYGYTF.

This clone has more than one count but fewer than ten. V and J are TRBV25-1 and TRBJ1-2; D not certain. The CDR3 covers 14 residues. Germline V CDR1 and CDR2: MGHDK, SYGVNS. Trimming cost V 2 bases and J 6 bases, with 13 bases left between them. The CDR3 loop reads CASSEARGLNGYTF. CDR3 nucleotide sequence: TGTGCCAGCAGTGAAGCGAGAGGGTTAAATGGCTACACCTTC.

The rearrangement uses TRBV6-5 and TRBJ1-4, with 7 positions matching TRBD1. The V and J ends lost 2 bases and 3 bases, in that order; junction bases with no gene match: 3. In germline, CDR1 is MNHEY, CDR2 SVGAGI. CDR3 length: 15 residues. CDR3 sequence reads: CASSYRGLANEKLFF. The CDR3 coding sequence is TGTGCCAGCAGTTACAGGGGGCTCGCTAATGAAAAACTGTTTTTT.

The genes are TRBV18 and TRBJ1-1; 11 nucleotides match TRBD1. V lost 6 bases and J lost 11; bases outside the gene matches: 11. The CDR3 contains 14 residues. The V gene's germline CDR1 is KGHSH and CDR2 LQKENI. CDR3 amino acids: CASSPGTGGQRAFF. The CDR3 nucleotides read TGTGCCAGCTCTCCCGGGACAGGGGGACAGAGGGCTTTCTTT.

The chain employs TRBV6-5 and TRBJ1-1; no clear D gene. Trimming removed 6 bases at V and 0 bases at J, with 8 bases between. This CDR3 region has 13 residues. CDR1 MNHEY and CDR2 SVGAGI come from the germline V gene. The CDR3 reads CASSPVLNTEAFF. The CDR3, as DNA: TGTGCCAGCAGCCCAGTCCTGAACACTGAAGCTTTCTTT.

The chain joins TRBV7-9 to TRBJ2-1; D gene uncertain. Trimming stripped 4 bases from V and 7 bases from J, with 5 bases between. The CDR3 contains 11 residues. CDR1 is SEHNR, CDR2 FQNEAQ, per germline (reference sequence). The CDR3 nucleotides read TGTGCCAGCAGCTCTACGAATGAGCAGTTCTTC. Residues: CASSSTNEQFF.

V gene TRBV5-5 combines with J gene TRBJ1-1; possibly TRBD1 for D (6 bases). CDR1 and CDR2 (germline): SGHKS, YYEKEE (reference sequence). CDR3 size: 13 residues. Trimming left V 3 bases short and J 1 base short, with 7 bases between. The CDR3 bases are TGTGCCAGCAGCTCGACAGGGAACACTGAAGCTTTCTTT. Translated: CASSSTGNTEAFF.

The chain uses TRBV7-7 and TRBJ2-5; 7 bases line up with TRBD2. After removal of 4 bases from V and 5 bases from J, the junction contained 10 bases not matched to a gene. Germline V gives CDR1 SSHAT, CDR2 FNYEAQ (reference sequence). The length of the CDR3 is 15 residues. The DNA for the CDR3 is TGTGCCAGCAGCTCGGGGGGTAGTGTTCAGGAGACCCAGTACTTC. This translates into CASSSGGSVQETQYF.